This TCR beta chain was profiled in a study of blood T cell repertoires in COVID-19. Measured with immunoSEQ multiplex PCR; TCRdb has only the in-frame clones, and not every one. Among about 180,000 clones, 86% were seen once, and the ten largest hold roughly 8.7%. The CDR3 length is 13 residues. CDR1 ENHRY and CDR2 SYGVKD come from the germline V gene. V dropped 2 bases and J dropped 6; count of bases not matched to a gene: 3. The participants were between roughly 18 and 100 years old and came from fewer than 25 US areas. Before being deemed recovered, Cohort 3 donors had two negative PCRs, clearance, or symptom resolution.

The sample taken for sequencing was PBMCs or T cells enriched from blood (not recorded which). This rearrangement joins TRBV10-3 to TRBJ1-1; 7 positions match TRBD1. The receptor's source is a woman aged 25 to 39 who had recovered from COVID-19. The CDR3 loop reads CAISEVGGPEAFF. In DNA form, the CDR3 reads TGTGCCATCAGTGAGGTAGGGGGCCCTGAAGCTTTCTTT.